This T cell receptor beta chain comes out of a study of blood T cell repertoires in COVID-19 (dated by TCRdb to 2020 to 2021). Regarding the complete study: Samples from collaborators originated in the United States, Italy and Spain and spanned both the acute and convalescent phases of COVID-19. The material from the prospective study consisted of cDNA or gDNA derived from T cells, B-cell-depleted T cells, or PBMCs. Deeply sampled blood TCRbeta repertoires from subjects exposed to, actively infected with, or recovered from COVID-19 were included in the dataset. The repertoires were made available in a free public database intended to serve as a resource for research on the immune response to SARS-CoV-2. Samples came from the ongoing ImmuneRACE study (first 160 participants) plus 1,254 subjects from 6 global collaborators. A de-identified subject ID, COVID-19 status, age in years and sex were almost always included in the sample metadata. Where available, HLA class I and class II types were taken from metadata supplied by the sample provider and were not determined by assay-based typing. Broader findings and caveats from the paper: The quantity of clinical and demographic metadata differed by source and by participant and was supplied without curation.

The immunoSEQ Assay, a bias-controlled multiplex PCR, was used to amplify TCRbeta CDR3 regions from genomic DNA. Turning to the authors' computational methods: Nucleated cell counts per sample were estimated from amplification of reference gene primers within the assay. Sequence reads were collapsed and filtered to measure the absolute abundance of every unique TCRbeta CDR3 rearrangement. For each sample, productive Simpson clonality was calculated as the square root of Simpson's diversity index across productive rearrangements. TCRdb provides this immuneACCESS table in a form limited to in-frame rearrangements. Some clones are lacking; in checked studies, under half of them reflect an unresolved V gene, and why the rest are absent is not known. Clone size and the V and J calls come from that table; the DNA yielded D and trimming. This sample comprises some 51,000 clones, around 90% of them detected only once. The ten largest clones add up to approximately 2.8% of the sample.

In regard to this clone: Its specific antigen is unknown. Base-call qualities are not available, and no considerably larger clone is one nucleotide away.

The collaborating institutions used their own protocols to collect whole blood in K2EDTA tubes. For TCRbeta analysis, collaborators shipped samples in one of three forms: frozen whole blood, isolated PBMCs, or DNA extracted from either of those sample types. In the germline V gene, CDR1 corresponds to KGHDR and CDR2 to SFDVKD. V is pared back by 4 bases and J by 2 bases, with 20 bases lying between the germline termini. The CDR3 starts with the cysteine, ends with the phenylalanine, and has 18 residues. CDR3 DNA is the only sequence kept; it has 54 bases, read in frame from the first base. Sequenced sample: peripheral blood. The sequence is built from TRBV24-1 and TRBJ2-1, with TRBD1 tentatively as D gene (6 bases match). The receptor was derived from a man in his fifties or sixties with acute or convalescent COVID-19. The CDR3 in this case is CATSDLKRGFPTYNEQFF. In nucleotide form, the sequence is TGTGCCACCAGTGACCTAAAGAGGGGGTTCCCTACCTACAATGAGCAGTTCTTC.